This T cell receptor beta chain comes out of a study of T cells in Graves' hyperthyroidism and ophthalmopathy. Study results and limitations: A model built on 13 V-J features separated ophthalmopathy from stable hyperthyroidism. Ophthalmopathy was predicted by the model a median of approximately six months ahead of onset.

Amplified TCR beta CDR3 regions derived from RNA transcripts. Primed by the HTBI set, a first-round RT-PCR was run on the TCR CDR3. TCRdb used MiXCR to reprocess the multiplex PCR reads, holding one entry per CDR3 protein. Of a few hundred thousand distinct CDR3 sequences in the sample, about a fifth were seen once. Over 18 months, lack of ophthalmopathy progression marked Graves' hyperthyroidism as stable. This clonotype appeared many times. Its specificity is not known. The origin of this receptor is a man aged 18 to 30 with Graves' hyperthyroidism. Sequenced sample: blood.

The DNA for the CDR3 is TGTGCCAGCAGCTTAGGGCGGGGCAGAGAGACCCAGTACTTC. It specifies CASSLGRGRETQYF. The chain joins TRBV7-2 to TRBJ2-5, with D perhaps matching TRBD2 (6 bases). V lost 1 base, J lost 4 bases, and 10 bases lay in between. The CDR3 is 14 residues long. The V gene's germline CDR1 is SGHTA and CDR2 FQGNSA.